The rows below give T cell receptor beta chains drawn from one sample of a study of T-cell reconstitution after alpha-beta-depleted transplantation in children. From the PCR reads, TCRdb called clonotypes with MiXCR, one entry per CDR3 protein. The table records around 960,000 distinct CDR3 sequences, around 30% of them present only once. This sample comprised PBMCs, mostly from graft donor cells, obtained 360 days after TCRalphabeta/CD19-depleted stem cell transplant. The source is a boy under two years old who had a stem cell transplant for SCID, so the T cells may come from the graft donor. Both conserved end residues are part of each CDR3. Fields, in order: clone size, D gene, V gene, J gene, CDR3 DNA, CDR3 protein. A D gene is named only where the DNA matches it firmly. Size is omitted from some rows. Given values are once, few, many or a class for expanded clones.

clone size: .
D gene: .
V gene: TRBV4-1
J gene: TRBJ1-2
CDR3 DNA: TGCGCCAGCAGCCAAGGCCCCGCGTGGGAAGGGGCGAAACAGGAGAACTATGGCTACACCTTC
CDR3 protein: CASSQGPAWEGAKQENYGYTF

clone size: few
D gene: .
V gene: TRBV5-1
J gene: TRBJ1-2
CDR3 DNA: TGCGCCAGCAGGGGTCCTGTGGGTATCTCTAACTATGGCTACACCTTC
CDR3 protein: CASRGPVGISNYGYTF

clone size: few
D gene: .
V gene: TRBV19
J gene: TRBJ2-2
CDR3 DNA: TGTGCCAGTAGCTGGACAGTGAACACCGGGGAGCTGTTTTTT
CDR3 protein: CASSWTVNTGELFF

clone size: once
D gene: .
V gene: TRBV6-5
J gene: TRBJ2-3
CDR3 DNA: TGTGCCAGCAGAAGGAGTGGGGTCACAGATACGCAGTATTTT
CDR3 protein: CASRRSGVTDTQYF

clone size: .
D gene: .
V gene: TRBV12-3/TRBV12-4
J gene: TRBJ1-3
CDR3 DNA: TGTGCCAGCAGTTCGCAGGCCAGCTCTGGAAACACCATATATTTT
CDR3 protein: CASSSQASSGNTIYF

clone size: .
D gene: .
V gene: TRBV12-3/TRBV12-4
J gene: TRBJ1-4
CDR3 DNA: TGTGCCAGCAGTTCCTCGACACGGGGCGGAGAAAAACTGTTTTTT
CDR3 protein: CASSSSTRGGEKLFF

clone size: .
D gene: .
V gene: TRBV5-1
J gene: TRBJ2-1
CDR3 DNA: TGCGCCAGCAGGGTTGCTGTTGAGCAGTTCTTC
CDR3 protein: CASRVAVEQFF

clone size: .
D gene: .
V gene: TRBV16
J gene: TRBJ1-4
CDR3 DNA: TGTGCCAGCAGCCCTGAGGACAGAAGGCCAACTAATGAAAAACTGTTTTTT
CDR3 protein: CASSPEDRRPTNEKLFF

clone size: many
D gene: .
V gene: TRBV28
J gene: TRBJ2-7
CDR3 DNA: TGTGCCAGCAGTCCCTATTTCTACGAGCAGTACTTC
CDR3 protein: CASSPYFYEQYF

clone size: once
D gene: TRBD2
V gene: TRBV7-8
J gene: TRBJ2-3
CDR3 DNA: TGTGCCAGCAGCGGCCGACTAGCGGGGGGCTCCTACACAGATACGCAGTATTTT
CDR3 protein: CASSGRLAGGSYTDTQYF

clone size: few
D gene: .
V gene: TRBV27
J gene: TRBJ1-1
CDR3 DNA: TGTGCCAGCAGTCCGAGGGGCGGATGGGCTGAAGCTTTCTTT
CDR3 protein: CASSPRGGWAEAFF

clone size: .
D gene: .
V gene: TRBV4-1
J gene: TRBJ2-2
CDR3 DNA: TGCGCCAGCAGCCAATTGGCAGGGATGAGGGAGCTGTTTTTT
CDR3 protein: CASSQLAGMRELFF

clone size: .
D gene: TRBD1
V gene: TRBV7-8
J gene: TRBJ2-7
CDR3 DNA: TGTGCCAGCAGCTCTTGGACAGGGCCCTACGAGCAGTACTTC
CDR3 protein: CASSSWTGPYEQYF

clone size: few
D gene: .
V gene: TRBV5-1
J gene: TRBJ2-2
CDR3 DNA: TGCGCCAGCAGCTTGATAGTGAACACCGGGGAGCTGTTTTTT
CDR3 protein: CASSLIVNTGELFF

clone size: .
D gene: .
V gene: TRBV5-1
J gene: TRBJ1-5
CDR3 DNA: TGCGCCAGCAGCTTGACCTCTCCAGGGCCGCATCAGCCCCAGCATTTT
CDR3 protein: CASSLTSPGPHQPQHF

clone size: .
D gene: .
V gene: TRBV11-1
J gene: TRBJ2-3
CDR3 DNA: TGTGCCAGCATTATTAGCGGTAGCACAGATACGCAGTATTTT
CDR3 protein: CASIISGSTDTQYF

clone size: few
D gene: .
V gene: TRBV29-1
J gene: TRBJ1-1
CDR3 DNA: TGCACCTTAGGGGGGAACACTGAAGCTTTCTTT
CDR3 protein: CTLGGNTEAFF

clone size: .
D gene: .
V gene: TRBV28
J gene: TRBJ1-5
CDR3 DNA: TGTGCCAGCAGTTTATGGGACACCCCAGGTGAGCCCCAGCATTTT
CDR3 protein: CASSLWDTPGEPQHF

clone size: few
D gene: TRBD1
V gene: TRBV2
J gene: TRBJ1-1
CDR3 DNA: TGTGCCAGCAGTGCGGGACAGGGCATCGTCACTGAAGCTTTCTTT
CDR3 protein: CASSAGQGIVTEAFF

clone size: few
D gene: TRBD2
V gene: TRBV20-1
J gene: TRBJ2-1
CDR3 DNA: TGCAGTGCTAGAGATCGAAGGCGGGGGGGCCTCGGTGAGCAGTTCTTC
CDR3 protein: CSARDRRRGGLGEQFF

clone size: .
D gene: .
V gene: TRBV20-1
J gene: TRBJ1-1
CDR3 DNA: TGCAGTGCTAGAGATCTAGCAAACACTGAAGCTTTCTTT
CDR3 protein: CSARDLANTEAFF

clone size: many
D gene: TRBD1
V gene: TRBV11-2
J gene: TRBJ1-1
CDR3 DNA: TGTGCCAGCAGCCACACAGGGGTCCCGGACACTGAAGCTTTCTTT
CDR3 protein: CASSHTGVPDTEAFF

clone size: .
D gene: .
V gene: TRBV12-3/TRBV12-4
J gene: TRBJ2-7
CDR3 DNA: TGTGCCAGCAGCACCGGGGTTCCGAGTCCCCGCGAGCAGTACTTC
CDR3 protein: CASSTGVPSPREQYF

clone size: .
D gene: .
V gene: TRBV12-3/TRBV12-4
J gene: TRBJ2-1
CDR3 DNA: TGTGCCAGCAGTTCGGCCTTAACGGGCTACAATGAGCAGTTCTTC
CDR3 protein: CASSSALTGYNEQFF

clone size: many
D gene: .
V gene: TRBV7-2
J gene: TRBJ2-5
CDR3 DNA: TGTGCCAGCAGCTTAGCCGGGACGCAAATACAAGAGACCCAGTACTTC
CDR3 protein: CASSLAGTQIQETQYF

clone size: .
D gene: TRBD1
V gene: TRBV5-1
J gene: TRBJ1-4
CDR3 DNA: TGCGCCAGCAGCCCAACCGGGACAGTCTTTGAAAAACTGTTTTTT
CDR3 protein: CASSPTGTVFEKLFF

clone size: .
D gene: .
V gene: TRBV20-1
J gene: TRBJ2-1
CDR3 DNA: TGCAGTGCTAGAGACCCCTTTAGGGGTCCCCGCAATGAGCAGTTCTTC
CDR3 protein: CSARDPFRGPRNEQFF

clone size: .
D gene: TRBD1
V gene: TRBV20-1
J gene: TRBJ1-1
CDR3 DNA: TGCAGTGCCCCGGACAGGGATGCATTCGTAGCTTTCTTT
CDR3 protein: CSAPDRDAFVAFF

clone size: .
D gene: .
V gene: TRBV6-5
J gene: TRBJ2-6
CDR3 DNA: TGTGCCAGCAGTTACCTGACGGGGGCCAACGTCCTGACTTTC
CDR3 protein: CASSYLTGANVLTF

clone size: .
D gene: .
V gene: TRBV20-1
J gene: TRBJ2-5
CDR3 DNA: TGCAGTGCTAGAGATCCCGCGGGTTTCCGGGAGACCCAGTACTTC
CDR3 protein: CSARDPAGFRETQYF

clone size: .
D gene: TRBD2
V gene: TRBV11-2
J gene: TRBJ2-1
CDR3 DNA: TGTGCCAGCAGCTTGACCACTAGCGGGGGGCCGGGGTTCGATGAGCAGTTCTTC
CDR3 protein: CASSLTTSGGPGFDEQFF

clone size: .
D gene: TRBD2
V gene: TRBV30
J gene: TRBJ2-1
CDR3 DNA: TGTGCCTGGAGCACCGGGACTACTAAAAACAATGAGCAGTTCTTC
CDR3 protein: CAWSTGTTKNNEQFF

clone size: few
D gene: TRBD2
V gene: TRBV20-1
J gene: TRBJ2-5
CDR3 DNA: TGCAGTGCCGTAGCGCCCCTAGCGGGGGGCGGGTACCAAGAGACCCAGTACTTC
CDR3 protein: CSAVAPLAGGGYQETQYF

clone size: .
D gene: .
V gene: TRBV5-1
J gene: TRBJ2-1
CDR3 DNA: TGCGCCAGCAGAGGGACCCCCGGCTCTCACAATGAGCAGTTCTTC
CDR3 protein: CASRGTPGSHNEQFF

clone size: .
D gene: .
V gene: TRBV4-1
J gene: TRBJ2-3
CDR3 DNA: TGCGCCAGCAGCCAGGCGGGGCCTTTCACAGATACGCAGTATTTT
CDR3 protein: CASSQAGPFTDTQYF

clone size: many
D gene: .
V gene: TRBV12-3/TRBV12-4
J gene: TRBJ1-4
CDR3 DNA: TGCGCCAGCCGAGGAGAAAAACTGTTTTTT
CDR3 protein: CASRGEKLFF

clone size: .
D gene: TRBD1
V gene: TRBV2
J gene: TRBJ2-7
CDR3 DNA: TGTGCCAGCAGATCTTACAGGGGTCGGTACGAGCAGTACTTC
CDR3 protein: CASRSYRGRYEQYF

clone size: few
D gene: .
V gene: TRBV4-1
J gene: TRBJ2-7
CDR3 DNA: TGCGCCAGCAGCCAAGATGAAGTCAGCTCCTACGAGCAGTACTTC
CDR3 protein: CASSQDEVSSYEQYF

clone size: .
D gene: TRBD1
V gene: TRBV7-7
J gene: TRBJ2-7
CDR3 DNA: TGTGCCAGCAGCCAGGGGGTTTCTGGCTACGAGCAGTACTTC
CDR3 protein: CASSQGVSGYEQYF

clone size: few
D gene: .
V gene: TRBV15
J gene: TRBJ2-6
CDR3 DNA: TGTGCCACCAGCGGACCCGGGCCCACCCTCTCCTCTGGGGCCAACGTCCTGACTTTC
CDR3 protein: CATSGPGPTLSSGANVLTF

clone size: .
D gene: .
V gene: TRBV11-1
J gene: TRBJ2-2
CDR3 DNA: TGTGCCAGCAGCTTACGATTCTGGGAATCCGCGAACACCGGGGAGCTGTTTTTT
CDR3 protein: CASSLRFWESANTGELFF

clone size: .
D gene: .
V gene: TRBV9
J gene: TRBJ2-4
CDR3 DNA: TGTGCCAGCAGCGTAGACTCTAGGGAACTAGCCAAAAACATTCAGTACTTC
CDR3 protein: CASSVDSRELAKNIQYF

clone size: few
D gene: .
V gene: TRBV19
J gene: TRBJ2-1
CDR3 DNA: TGTGCCAGTAGTACCCAATTCCGTGCCAATGAGCAGTTCTTC
CDR3 protein: CASSTQFRANEQFF

clone size: many
D gene: .
V gene: TRBV6-5
J gene: TRBJ1-6
CDR3 DNA: TGTGCCAGCAGTTACTCGATGGGGGGCACCCCCCTCCACTTT
CDR3 protein: CASSYSMGGTPLHF

clone size: .
D gene: TRBD1
V gene: TRBV5-1
J gene: TRBJ2-7
CDR3 DNA: TGCGCCAGCAGCTTCTTCCCCCGGGACAGTATCCACGAGCAGTACTTC
CDR3 protein: CASSFFPRDSIHEQYF